The 30 T cell receptor beta chains given below trace back to one sample, sequenced in a study of tumor-infiltrating lymphocytes in glioblastoma multiforme (TCRdb year 2017). These reads were obtained on an Illumina HiSeq 2500. TCRB libraries were constructed from RNA through three rounds of nested multiplex PCR following a modified ARM-PCR protocol with multiple V-beta primers and a C-beta primer. TCRdb applied fastp at Q25 and MiXCR to the public reads, then kept only in-frame beta chains. Under each unique CDR3 protein, matching rows form one entry showing the most common genes and DNA. The sample yields about 8,400 distinct CDR3 sequences; around 80% were counted once. The ten biggest clones cover approximately 50% of the sample. The source material was brain tumor tissue. These receptors were collected from a male donor with glioblastoma.

The chain is built from TRBV29-1 and TRBJ1-1, with unresolved D. Germline values: CDR1 SQVTM, CDR2 ANQGSEA. The CDR3 covers 14 residues. The V end lost 4 bases, the J end lost 0 bases, and 12 bases lay between the germline ends. The CDR3 DNA reads TGCAGCGTTGTGTATAGCCTCATGAACACTGAAGCTTTCTTT. This codes for CSVVYSLMNTEAFF. The variable domain in full, with the rest retrieved from reference TRBV29-1 and TRBJ1-1, is SAVISQKPSRDICQRGTSLTIQCQVDSQVTMMFWYRQQPGQSLTLIATANQGSEATYESGFVIDKFPISRPNLTFSTLTVSNMSPEDSSIYLCSVVYSLMNTEAFFGQGTRLTVV.

The chain carries TRBV29-1 and TRBJ2-5, with TRBD2 matching over 10 bases. CDR3 size: 17 residues. V was clipped by 5 bases and J by 5 bases; unmatched bases: 17. Germline lookup yields CDR1 SQVTM and CDR2 ANQGSEA. This CDR3 is CSVFKEQAGGPRETQYF. CDR3 in DNA: TGCAGCGTTTTCAAAGAACAAGCGGGAGGGCCACGGGAGACCCAGTACTTC.

This clonotype came up a few times. V gene TRBV6-2 or TRBV6-3 combines with J gene TRBJ2-1, with no clear D. This CDR3 spans 13 amino acids. Trimming cost V 4 bases and J 3 bases, with 7 bases left between them. Germline CDR1 is MNHEY and CDR2 is SVGEGT. CDR3 residues: CASSFRSYNEQFF. The CDR3 coding sequence is TGTGCCAGCAGTTTCAGGAGCTACAATGAGCAGTTCTTC.

This clonotype was counted ten times or more. CDR3 loop: CASSESGEGLETQYF. The CDR3, as DNA: TGTGCCAGCAGTGAATCGGGGGAGGGCCTTGAGACCCAGTACTTC. The rearrangement joins TRBV25-1 to TRBJ2-5; 7 bases line up with TRBD2. Trimming cost V 1 base and J 5 bases; bases outside gene matches: 7. Germline V gene sequence: CDR1 MGHDK, CDR2 SYGVNS. The CDR3 loop spans 15 amino acids.

The chain joins TRBV11-2 to TRBJ2-1; 12 bases agree with TRBD2. V was clipped by 4 bases and J by 15 bases; unmatched bases: 13. The CDR3 covers 15 residues. Germline CDR1 reads SGHAT; CDR2 reads FQNNGV. The CDR3 nucleotides read TGTGCCAGCAGCTATGGGACTAGCGGGTTAAATGACTGGTTCTTC. Translation: CASSYGTSGLNDWFF. Filled out from reference TRBV11-2 and TRBJ2-1, the complete variable domain reads EAGVAQSPRYKIIEKRQSVAFWCNPISGHATLYWYQQILGQGPKLLIQFQNNGVVDDSQLPKDRFSAERLKGVDSTLKIQPAKLEDSAVYLCASSYGTSGLNDWFFGPGTRLTVL.

This clonotype was found many times. The chain combines TRBV6-5 with TRBJ1-6, with D possibly being TRBD1 (6 bases). From germline, CDR1 is MNHEY and CDR2 SVGAGI. The CDR3 covers 15 residues. V shed 6 bases and J shed 3 bases, with 12 bases lying between them. As DNA, the CDR3 is TGTGCCAGCAGCCGGGACACAAGCTATAATTCACCCCTCCACTTT. Its protein product is CASSRDTSYNSPLHF.

The chain recombines TRBV11-2 with TRBJ2-3; no definite D call. The V gene's germline CDR1 is SGHAT and CDR2 FQNNGV. This CDR3 has 14 residues. V lost 5 bases and J 6 bases, leaving 15 bases between the germline ends. Here the CDR3 DNA reads TGTGCCAGCAGCACTCTAACGGGTGACGATACGCAGTATTTT. Encoded protein: CASSTLTGDDTQYF.

The chain carries TRBV12-3 or TRBV12-4 and TRBJ2-1, with D perhaps matching TRBD2 (5 bases). V was shortened by 0 bases and J by 6 bases, with 6 bases between the two germline ends. CDR3 length: 13 amino acids. The CDR3 DNA is TGTGCCAGCAGTTTAGCGGGAGCCAATGAGCAGTTCTTC. This codes for CASSLAGANEQFF.

Regarding this clonotype: No conserved phenylalanine or tryptophan is present at the end of the CDR3, so a read error is the likely explanation. The CDR3 loop reads CASSLQGMAGTQYL. The CDR3 DNA follows: TGTGCCAGTAGCTTACAGGGGATGGCAGGTACGCAGTATTTA. V usage is TRBV11-2 and J usage is TRBJ2-3, with 7 bases aligning to TRBD1. This CDR3 has 14 amino acids. Germline loops: CDR1 SGHAT, CDR2 FQNNGV.

The chain has TRBV2 and TRBJ1-1; weak D call: TRBD1 (6 bases). The CDR3 runs to 15 residues. Trimming shortened V by 5 bases and J by 5 bases, and 18 bases separated the two germline ends. Germline CDR1 reads SNHLY; CDR2 reads FYNNEI. DNA for the CDR3: TGTGCCAGCAGTTTGGCCGGACAGACGAATACTGAAGCTTTCTTT. It specifies CASSLAGQTNTEAFF.

This clonotype was seen just once. This chain links TRBV4-2 with TRBJ2-1; 8 positions match TRBD2. The CDR3 spans 16 residues. The germline V gene encodes CDR1 LGHNA and CDR2 YNFKEQ. Trimming removed 0 bases from V and 6 bases from J; junction bases left unmatched: 7. In nucleotides, the CDR3 is TGTGCCAGCAGCCAAGAAGACGCGGGAGGAATCAATGAGCAGTTCTTC. This encodes CASSQEDAGGINEQFF.

On this clonotype itself: An end of the junction differs from the germline gene, which may be a read error. This chain connects TRBV11-3 to TRBJ2-2; weak D call: TRBD2 (5 bases). Per germline, CDR1 SGHNT and CDR2 YENEEA. The CDR3 length is 12 residues. The CDR3, as DNA: TGTGCCAGCAGCATACGGTCCGGGAAGCTGTTTTTC. Translation: CASSIRSGKLFF.

The rearrangement links TRBV6-5 to TRBJ2-7; possible D gene TRBD1, 6 bases. V was pared by 6 bases and J by 4 bases, with 16 bases between. The CDR3 length is 14 residues. Germline V lookup: CDR1 MNHEY, CDR2 SVGAGI. DNA for the CDR3: TGTGCCAGCAGCCAGACTGGGACAATATACGAGCAGTACTTC. Protein product: CASSQTGTIYEQYF.

This clonotype occurred many times. The chain has TRBV6-1 and TRBJ2-7, with D uncertain. The CDR3 consists of 11 residues. Germline V gene sequence: CDR1 MNHNS, CDR2 SASEGT. V lost 4 bases and J lost 3, with 4 bases in between. The CDR3 bases are TGTGCCAGCAGTGGGGGCTACGAGCAGTACTTC. Its translation is CASSGGYEQYF.

Only one count was recorded for this clonotype. The conserved phenylalanine or tryptophan is not found at the CDR3 terminus, so this likely reflects a read error. Because the CDR3's place on the DNA is in doubt, the DNA is left out and the CDR3 is given as listed by TCRdb. This chain uses TRBV29-1 with TRBJ2-7; the tabulated D call, TRBD1, remains unverified against the DNA. CDR1 and CDR2 (germline): SQVTM, ANQGSEA. A total of 14 residues make up the CDR3, ends included. CDR3 region: CSVQGTEGFYERYS.

This CDR3 is CASSLKRGSQETQYF. Written as DNA, the CDR3 is TGTGCCAGCAGCTTAAAACGGGGAAGCCAAGAGACCCAGTACTTC. V usage is TRBV11-2 and J usage is TRBJ2-5; possible D gene TRBD2, 5 bases. Per germline, CDR1 SGHAT and CDR2 FQNNGV. Trimming shortened V by 2 bases and J by 1 base, and 11 bases separated the two germline ends. The CDR3 totals 15 residues.

This rearrangement joins TRBV20-1 to TRBJ2-3; 9 nucleotides align to TRBD1. Germline V gene sequence: CDR1 DFQATT, CDR2 SNEGSKA (reference sequence). The CDR3 extends over 15 amino acids. CDR3 nucleotides: TGCGGCGCCCTAGGGACAGGGACGACCCTTAATACGCAGTATTTT. Translating it yields CGALGTGTTLNTQYF.

Worth noting for this clonotype: This clone may be a read error of a much larger clone one base away. The J gene is TRBJ2-7, the V gene TRBV2; TRBD1 might be the D (7 bases). Germline CDR1 SNHLY, CDR2 FYNNEI. CDR3 length: 15 residues. The CDR3 DNA reads TGTGCCATCAGTCCGGGGGCAGGGGGTTTCTACAAGCAGTACTTC. It specifies CAISPGAGGFYKQYF. The entire variable domain, with the rest obtained from reference TRBV2 and TRBJ2-7, is as follows: EPEVTQTPSHQVTQMGQEVILRCVPISNHLYFYWYRQILGQKVEFLVSFYNNEISEKSEIFDDQFSVERPDGSNFTLKIRSTKLEDSAMYFCAISPGAGGFYKQYFGPGTRLTVT.

CDR3 loop: CASSLEEDEAQYF. The CDR3 bases are TGTGCCAGCAGCCTGGAGGAAGATGAGGCCCAGTACTTC. The chain carries TRBV5-6 and TRBJ2-5; perhaps TRBD2 as D (5 bases). Trimming stripped 4 bases from V and 9 bases from J, with 16 bases between. The CDR3 runs 13 residues. CDR1 SGHDT and CDR2 YYEEEE come from the germline V gene.

This clonotype was recorded once. V gene TRBV11-2 combines with J gene TRBJ2-1, with TRBD2 identical over 9 bases. The CDR3 is 17 amino acids. The germline V gene encodes CDR1 SGHAT and CDR2 FQNNGV. Germline trimming cut 6 bases from V and 7 bases from J; bases unmatched to any gene: 16. In DNA, the CDR3 is TGTGCCAGCAGTCCTTCCCAGGTAGCGGGAGTGAGGAATGAGCAGTTCTTC. Translating it yields CASSPSQVAGVRNEQFF.

The chain links TRBV6-1 to TRBJ2-7; the D gene could be TRBD1 or TRBD2 (6 bases each). The V end lost 6 bases, the J end lost 5 bases, and 23 bases lay between the germline ends. The CDR3 is 16 amino acids. Germline values: CDR1 MNHNS, CDR2 SASEGT. The CDR3 loop is CASSDLGGRSQDEQYF. CDR3 in DNA: TGTGCCAGCAGCGACCTTGGGGGGCGGTCCCAAGACGAGCAGTACTTC.

In this sample, this clonotype turned up many times. The chain employs TRBV28 and TRBJ2-2; 12 positions agree with TRBD2. This CDR3 contains 20 residues. Looked up from germline, CDR1 is MDHEN and CDR2 is SYDVKM. V dropped 5 bases and J dropped 5; count of bases not matched to a gene: 18. The CDR3: CASSPTLGLAGSVGTGELFF. DNA for the CDR3: TGTGCCAGCAGTCCTACCCTGGGACTAGCGGGCTCAGTTGGGACCGGGGAGCTGTTTTTT.

This chain joins TRBV20-1 and TRBJ1-1; D not certain. V dropped 6 bases and J dropped 1 base, with 3 bases sitting between them. Germline lookup yields CDR1 DFQATT and CDR2 SNEGSKA (reference sequence). CDR3 length: 10 amino acids. The CDR3 DNA is TGCAGTGCCTCGAACACTGAAGCTTTCTTT. It is translated as CSASNTEAFF.

V is TRBV20-1 and J is TRBJ1-5; D not resolved. CDR3 length: 14 amino acids. CDR1 is DFQATT and CDR2 is SNEGSKA in the germline V gene (reference sequence). V lost 7 bases to trimming and J lost 5 bases, with 18 bases between them. CDR3: CSVMVPGVDQPQHF. The DNA of the CDR3 is TGCAGTGTTATGGTACCGGGTGTCGATCAGCCCCAGCATTTT.

Points on this clonotype: Germline and junction disagree at one end, which may indicate a read error. The chain is built from TRBV12-3 or TRBV12-4 and TRBJ2-7, with no clear D. The CDR3 contains 12 residues. The CDR3 spells CTSNLQPGEQYF. Written as DNA, the CDR3 is TGTACCAGCAATTTACAGCCTGGCGAGCAGTACTTC.

A word on this clonotype: Because the CDR3 is missing its conserved closing phenylalanine or tryptophan, this is likely a read error. The chain joins TRBV11-2 to TRBJ2-3; TRBD1 agrees at 7 bases. The CDR3 runs 14 residues. Germline V gene lookup returns CDR1 SGHAT and CDR2 FQNNGV. In DNA form, the CDR3 reads TGTGCCGGCAGCTTACAGGGGATGGCAGATATGCAGTATCTT. Protein: CAGSLQGMADMQYL.

The rearrangement links TRBV20-1 to TRBJ1-6; no firm D call. This CDR3 region has 18 residues. Trimming took off 0 bases at V and 8 bases at J, with 23 bases between the two ends. Germline loops: CDR1 DFQATT, CDR2 SNEGSKA (reference sequence). CDR3 in amino acids: CSARDPSKEGYTDSPLHF. The CDR3 DNA sequence: TGCAGTGCTAGAGATCCTTCTAAAGAGGGATATACTGATTCACCCCTCCACTTT.

V usage is TRBV11-2 and J usage is TRBJ2-5, with 8 bases lining up with TRBD2. Losses at the gene ends were 3 bases for V and 8 bases for J; bases not matched to a gene: 11. Germline values: CDR1 SGHAT, CDR2 FQNNGV. The CDR3 covers 15 residues. The CDR3 region has the DNA TGTGCCAGCAGCTTTAGCGGGACCAGCAAAGGAACCCAGTACTTC. Protein product: CASSFSGTSKGTQYF.

About this clonotype: A much larger clone differs from this one at a single base, so this may be a read error. The final CDR3 position lacks the conserved phenylalanine or tryptophan, pointing to a likely read error. The chain uses TRBV18 and TRBJ1-1; D gene unclear. The germline V gene has CDR1 KGHSH and CDR2 LQKENI. V gave up 2 bases and J gave up 3 bases, with 13 bases separating them. The CDR3 consists of 15 residues. CDR3 residues: CASSPLEMRDTEAFL. The CDR3 DNA sequence: TGTGCCAGCTCACCATTGGAGATGAGGGACACTGAAGCTTTCTTA.

The chain recombines TRBV4-3 with TRBJ2-1; 7 positions agree with TRBD1. The V segment lost 1 base and the J segment 4 bases; nucleotides outside the gene matches: 4. The germline CDR1 and CDR2 sequences are LGHNA and YSLEER. The CDR3 is 15 residues long. CDR3 residues: CASSQAQGEYNEQFF. The CDR3 DNA sequence: TGCGCCAGCAGCCAAGCCCAGGGGGAATACAATGAGCAGTTCTTC.